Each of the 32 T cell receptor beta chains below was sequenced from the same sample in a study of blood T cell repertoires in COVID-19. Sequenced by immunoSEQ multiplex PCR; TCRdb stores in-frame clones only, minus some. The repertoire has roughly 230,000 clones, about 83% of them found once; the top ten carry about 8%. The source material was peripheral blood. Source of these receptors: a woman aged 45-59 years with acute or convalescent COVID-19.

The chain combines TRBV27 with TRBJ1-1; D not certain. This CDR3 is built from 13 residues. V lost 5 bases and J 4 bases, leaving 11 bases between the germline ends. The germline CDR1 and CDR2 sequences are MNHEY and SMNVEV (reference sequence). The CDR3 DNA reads TGTGCCAGCAGTAGAAGACACCGCACTGAAGCTTTCTTT. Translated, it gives CASSRRHRTEAFF.

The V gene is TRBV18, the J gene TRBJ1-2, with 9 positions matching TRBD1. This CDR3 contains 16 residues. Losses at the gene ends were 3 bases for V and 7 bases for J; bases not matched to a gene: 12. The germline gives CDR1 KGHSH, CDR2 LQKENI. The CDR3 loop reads CASSPPDRGAVGGYTF. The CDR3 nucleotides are TGTGCCAGCTCACCTCCGGACAGGGGCGCGGTAGGTGGCTACACCTTC.

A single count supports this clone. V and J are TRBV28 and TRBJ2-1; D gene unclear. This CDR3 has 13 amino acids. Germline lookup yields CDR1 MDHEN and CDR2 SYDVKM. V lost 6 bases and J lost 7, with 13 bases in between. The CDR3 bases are TGTGCCAGCAGAGTCCCAGGTCGGAATGAGCAGTTCTTC. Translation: CASRVPGRNEQFF.

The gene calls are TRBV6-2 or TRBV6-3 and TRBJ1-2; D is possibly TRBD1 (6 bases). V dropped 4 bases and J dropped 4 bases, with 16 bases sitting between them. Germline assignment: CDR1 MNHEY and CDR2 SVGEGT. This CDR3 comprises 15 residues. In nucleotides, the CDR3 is TGTGCCAGCAGTTCCGGTGGGGGCAATGGCTATGGCTACACCTTC. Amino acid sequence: CASSSGGGNGYGYTF.

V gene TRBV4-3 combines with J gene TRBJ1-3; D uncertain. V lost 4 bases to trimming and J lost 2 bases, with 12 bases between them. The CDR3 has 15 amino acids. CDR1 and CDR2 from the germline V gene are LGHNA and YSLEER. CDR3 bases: TGCGCCAGCAGCCCTGATCTGGCTCCTGGAAACACCATATATTTT. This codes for CASSPDLAPGNTIYF.

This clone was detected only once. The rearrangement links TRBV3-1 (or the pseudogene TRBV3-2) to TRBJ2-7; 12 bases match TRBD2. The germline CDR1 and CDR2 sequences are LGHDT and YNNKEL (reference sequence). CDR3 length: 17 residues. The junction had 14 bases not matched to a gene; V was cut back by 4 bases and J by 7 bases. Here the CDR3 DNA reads TGTGCCAGCAGCCCCTACCTAAGACTAGCGGGAGAATGGGAGCAGTACTTC. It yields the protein CASSPYLRLAGEWEQYF.

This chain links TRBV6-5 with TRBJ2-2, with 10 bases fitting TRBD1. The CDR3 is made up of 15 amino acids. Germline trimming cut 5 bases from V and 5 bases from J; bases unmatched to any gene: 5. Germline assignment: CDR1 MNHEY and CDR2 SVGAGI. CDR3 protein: CASSPDRGWTGELFF. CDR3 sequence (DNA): TGTGCCAGCAGTCCGGACAGGGGGTGGACCGGGGAGCTGTTTTTT.

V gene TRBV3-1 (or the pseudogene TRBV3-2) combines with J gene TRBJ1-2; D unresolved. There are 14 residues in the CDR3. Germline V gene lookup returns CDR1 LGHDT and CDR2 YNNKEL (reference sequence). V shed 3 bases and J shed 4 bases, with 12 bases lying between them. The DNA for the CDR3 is TGTGCCAGCAGCCATCTGGGAGACTCCTATGGCTACACCTTC. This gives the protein CASSHLGDSYGYTF.

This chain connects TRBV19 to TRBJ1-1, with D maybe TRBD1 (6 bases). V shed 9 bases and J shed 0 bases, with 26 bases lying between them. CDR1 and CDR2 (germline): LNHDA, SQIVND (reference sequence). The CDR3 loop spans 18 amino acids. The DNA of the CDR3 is TGTGCCAGCACTAAGGGGGTATGGGCGCCGCTCATGAACACTGAAGCTTTCTTT. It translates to CASTKGVWAPLMNTEAFF.

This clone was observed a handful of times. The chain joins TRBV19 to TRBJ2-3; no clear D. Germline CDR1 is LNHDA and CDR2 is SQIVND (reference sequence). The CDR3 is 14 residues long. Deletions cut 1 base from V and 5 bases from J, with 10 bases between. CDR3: CASSIGVNQDTQYF. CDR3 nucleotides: TGTGCCAGTAGTATAGGCGTTAACCAAGATACGCAGTATTTT.

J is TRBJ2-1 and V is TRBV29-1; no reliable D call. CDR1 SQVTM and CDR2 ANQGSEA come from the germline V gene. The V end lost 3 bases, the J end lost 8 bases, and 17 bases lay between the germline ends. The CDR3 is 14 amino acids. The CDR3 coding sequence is TGCAGCGTTGAGAGGCGGTCAGAGGCCGATGAGCAGTTCTTC. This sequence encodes CSVERRSEADEQFF.

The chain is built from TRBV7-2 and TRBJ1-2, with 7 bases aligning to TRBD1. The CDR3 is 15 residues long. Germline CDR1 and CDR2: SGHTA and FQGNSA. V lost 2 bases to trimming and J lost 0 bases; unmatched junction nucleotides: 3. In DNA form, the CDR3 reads TGTGCCAGCAGCTTAACCCAGGGGGCTAACTATGGCTACACCTTC. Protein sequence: CASSLTQGANYGYTF.

The CDR3 spells CASSLTRGNEQFF. CDR3 bases: TGTGCCAGCAGTCTTACCAGGGGGAATGAGCAGTTCTTC. This chain joins TRBV11-1 and TRBJ2-1; 7 bases are a match to TRBD1. Germline loops: CDR1 SGHAT, CDR2 FQDESV (reference sequence). V gave up 6 bases and J gave up 7 bases; unmatched junction bases: 6. This CDR3 comprises 13 residues. Using reference TRBV11-1 and TRBJ2-1 for the parts outside the CDR3, the full variable domain is EAEVAQSPRYKITEKSQAVAFWCDPISGHATLYWYRQILGQGPELLVQFQDESVVDDSQLPKDRFSAERLKGVDSTLKIQPAELGDSAMYLCASSLTRGNEQFFGPGTRLTVL.

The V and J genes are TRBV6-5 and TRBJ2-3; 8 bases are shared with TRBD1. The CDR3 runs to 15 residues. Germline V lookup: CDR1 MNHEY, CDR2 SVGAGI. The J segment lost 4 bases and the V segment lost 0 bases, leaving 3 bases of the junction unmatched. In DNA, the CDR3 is TGTGCCAGCAGTTACTCCGGACAGGGCCCAGATACGCAGTATTTT. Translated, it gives CASSYSGQGPDTQYF.

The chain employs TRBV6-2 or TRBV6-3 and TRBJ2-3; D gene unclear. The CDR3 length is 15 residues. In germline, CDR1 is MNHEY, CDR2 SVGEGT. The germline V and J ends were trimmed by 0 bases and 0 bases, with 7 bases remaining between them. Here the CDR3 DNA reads TGTGCCAGCAGTTACTCGACTTTTAGCACAGATACGCAGTATTTT. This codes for CASSYSTFSTDTQYF.

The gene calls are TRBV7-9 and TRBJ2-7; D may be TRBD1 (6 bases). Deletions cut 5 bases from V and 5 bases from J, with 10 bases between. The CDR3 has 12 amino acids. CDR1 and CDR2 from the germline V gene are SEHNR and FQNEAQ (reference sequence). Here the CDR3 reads CASSAYRDEQYF. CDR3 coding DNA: TGTGCCAGCAGCGCTTACAGGGACGAGCAGTACTTC.

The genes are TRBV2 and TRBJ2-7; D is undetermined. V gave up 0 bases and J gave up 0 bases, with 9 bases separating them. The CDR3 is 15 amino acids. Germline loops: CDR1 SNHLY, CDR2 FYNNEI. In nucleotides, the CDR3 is TGTGCCAGCAGTGAAGCAGGCCGGAGCTCCTACGAGCAGTACTTC. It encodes CASSEAGRSSYEQYF.

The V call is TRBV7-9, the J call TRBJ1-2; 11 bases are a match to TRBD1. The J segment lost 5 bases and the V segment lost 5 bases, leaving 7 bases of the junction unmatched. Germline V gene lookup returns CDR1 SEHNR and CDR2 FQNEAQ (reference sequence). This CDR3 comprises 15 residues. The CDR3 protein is CASSQPGDRGYGYTF. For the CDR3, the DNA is TGTGCCAGCAGCCAACCTGGGGACAGGGGGTATGGCTACACCTTC.

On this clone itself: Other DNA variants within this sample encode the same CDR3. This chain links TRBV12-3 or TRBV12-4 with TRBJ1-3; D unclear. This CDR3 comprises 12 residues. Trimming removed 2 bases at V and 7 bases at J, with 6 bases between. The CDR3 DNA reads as TGTGCCAGCAGTTTACCGTCTAACACCATATATTTT. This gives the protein CASSLPSNTIYF.

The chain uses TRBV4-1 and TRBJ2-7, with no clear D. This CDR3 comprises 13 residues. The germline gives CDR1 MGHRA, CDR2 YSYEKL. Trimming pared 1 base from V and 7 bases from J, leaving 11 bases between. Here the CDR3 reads CASSQVAFGEQYF. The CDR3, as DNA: TGCGCCAGCAGCCAAGTAGCCTTTGGGGAGCAGTACTTC.

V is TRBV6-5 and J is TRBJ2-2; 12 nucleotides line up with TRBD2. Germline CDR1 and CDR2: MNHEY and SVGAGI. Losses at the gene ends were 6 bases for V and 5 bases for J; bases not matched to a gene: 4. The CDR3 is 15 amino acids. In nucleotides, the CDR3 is TGTGCCAGCAGGCCTGGGACTAGCGGGACCGGGGAGCTGTTTTTT. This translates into CASRPGTSGTGELFF.

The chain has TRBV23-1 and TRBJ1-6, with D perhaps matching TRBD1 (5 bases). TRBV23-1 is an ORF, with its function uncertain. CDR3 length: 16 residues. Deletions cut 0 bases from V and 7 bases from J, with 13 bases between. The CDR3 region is CASSQSKTGKNSPLHF. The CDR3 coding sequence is TGCGCCAGCAGTCAATCGAAAACAGGAAAAAATTCACCCCTCCACTTT.

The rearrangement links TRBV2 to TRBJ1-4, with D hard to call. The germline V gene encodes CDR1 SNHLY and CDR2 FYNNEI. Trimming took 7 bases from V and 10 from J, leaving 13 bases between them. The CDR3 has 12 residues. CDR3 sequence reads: CASNEDIGKLFF. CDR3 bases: TGTGCCAGCAACGAGGATATCGGAAAACTGTTTTTT.

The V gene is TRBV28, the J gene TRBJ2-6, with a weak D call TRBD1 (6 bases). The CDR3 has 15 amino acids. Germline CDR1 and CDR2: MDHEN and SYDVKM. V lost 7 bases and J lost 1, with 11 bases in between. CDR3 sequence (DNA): TGTGCCAGCACCCCGGACAGATCTGGGGCCAACGTCCTGACTTTC. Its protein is CASTPDRSGANVLTF.

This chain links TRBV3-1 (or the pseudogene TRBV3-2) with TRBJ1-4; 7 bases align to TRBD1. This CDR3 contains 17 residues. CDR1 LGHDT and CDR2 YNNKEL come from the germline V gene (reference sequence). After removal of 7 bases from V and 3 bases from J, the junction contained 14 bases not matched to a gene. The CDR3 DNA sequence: TGTGCCAGCAACCATCTACAGGGGTCTACGGCTAATGAAAAACTGTTTTTT. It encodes CASNHLQGSTANEKLFF.

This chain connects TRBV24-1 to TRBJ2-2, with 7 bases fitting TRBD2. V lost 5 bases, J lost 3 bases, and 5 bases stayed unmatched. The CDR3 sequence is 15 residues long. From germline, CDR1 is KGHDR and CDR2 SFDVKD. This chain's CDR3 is CATSGVGGYTGELFF. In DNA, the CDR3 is TGTGCCACCAGTGGCGTGGGGGGGTACACCGGGGAGCTGTTTTTT.

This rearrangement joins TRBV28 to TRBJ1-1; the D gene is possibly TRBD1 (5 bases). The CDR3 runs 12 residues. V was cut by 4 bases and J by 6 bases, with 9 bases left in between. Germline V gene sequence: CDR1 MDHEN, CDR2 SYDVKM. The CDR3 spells CASSSDSPEAFF. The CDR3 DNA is TGTGCCAGCAGTTCCGACAGTCCTGAAGCTTTCTTT.

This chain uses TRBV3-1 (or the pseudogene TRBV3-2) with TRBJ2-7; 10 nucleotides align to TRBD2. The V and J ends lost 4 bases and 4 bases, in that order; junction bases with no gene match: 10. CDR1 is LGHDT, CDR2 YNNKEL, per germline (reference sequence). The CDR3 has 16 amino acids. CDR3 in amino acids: CASSPEMGTSVYEQYF. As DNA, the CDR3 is TGTGCCAGCAGCCCCGAGATGGGGACTAGCGTTTACGAGCAGTACTTC.

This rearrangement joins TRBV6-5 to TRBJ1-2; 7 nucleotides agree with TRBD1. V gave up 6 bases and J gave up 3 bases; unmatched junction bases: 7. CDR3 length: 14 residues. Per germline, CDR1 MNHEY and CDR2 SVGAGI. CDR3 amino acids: CASRGPGQYYGYTF. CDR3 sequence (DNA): TGTGCCAGCAGGGGTCCGGGACAGTACTATGGCTACACCTTC.

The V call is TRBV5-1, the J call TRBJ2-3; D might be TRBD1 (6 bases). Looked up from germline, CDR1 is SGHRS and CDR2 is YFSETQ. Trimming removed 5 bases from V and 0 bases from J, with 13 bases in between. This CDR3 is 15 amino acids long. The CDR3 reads CASRYWQGSTDTQYF. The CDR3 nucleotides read TGCGCCAGCAGATATTGGCAGGGGAGCACAGATACGCAGTATTTT.

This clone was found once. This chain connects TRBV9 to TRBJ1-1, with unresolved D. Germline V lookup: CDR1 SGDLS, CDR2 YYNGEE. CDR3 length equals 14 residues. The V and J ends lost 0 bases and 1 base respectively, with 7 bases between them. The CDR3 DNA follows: TGTGCCAGCAGCGTAGCGTCAGAGAACACTGAAGCTTTCTTT. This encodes CASSVASENTEAFF.

The CDR3 nucleotides are TGTGCCAGCAGTTTAAGGGGCAAAAGCAATCAGCCCCAGCATTTT. It translates to CASSLRGKSNQPQHF. The chain uses TRBV28 and TRBJ1-5; D may be TRBD1 (5 bases). The germline gives CDR1 MDHEN, CDR2 SYDVKM. The CDR3 runs to 15 residues. Trimming took off 2 bases at V and 1 base at J, with 9 bases between the two ends.